The 22 T cell receptor beta chains below were found in one sample sequenced in a study of OX40 agonist ivuxolimab in advanced cancers. Preparation of the library involved the immunoSEQ multiplex PCR assay. In TCRdb, the immuneACCESS table is reduced to in-frame sequences with V and J assigned. These tables do not hold every clone; where another copy was compared, an unresolved V gene accounts for under half, and the others remain unexplained. The sample table records 9,500 to 15,000 clones; around four fifths of these occur just once. The ten largest account for about 29% of the sample. The material sequenced was CD4+ or CD8+ T cells sorted from blood, taken in a trial of the OX40 agonist ivuxolimab. The source is an adult with an advanced solid tumor such as melanoma, head and neck, liver or kidney cancer.

The chain couples TRBV6-1 to TRBJ1-1; perhaps TRBD1 as D (6 bases). The ends were cut back, 4 bases at V and 4 bases at J, with 10 bases in the middle. This CDR3 is 13 amino acids long. Germline CDR1 MNHNS, CDR2 SASEGT. CDR3 sequence reads: CASSAGRGTEAFF. CDR3 nucleotides: TGTGCCAGCAGTGCCGGCAGGGGCACTGAAGCTTTCTTT.

The gene calls are TRBV5-6 and TRBJ1-4; 9 bases map to TRBD1. Germline V gene lookup returns CDR1 SGHDT and CDR2 YYEEEE. The CDR3 length is 16 residues. After removal of 4 bases from V and 2 bases from J, the junction contained 6 bases not matched to a gene. The CDR3 bases are TGTGCCAGCAGCGGGACAGGGATTGCGACTAATGAAAAACTGTTTTTT. Protein: CASSGTGIATNEKLFF.

The V call is TRBV6-1, the J call TRBJ1-1; no clear D. Trimming removed 6 bases from V and 3 bases from J, with 11 bases in between. This CDR3 region has 13 residues. Per the germline V gene, CDR1 is MNHNS and CDR2 is SASEGT. CDR3 loop: CASRPTGDTEAFF. In nucleotides, the CDR3 is TGTGCCAGCAGACCAACGGGAGACACTGAAGCTTTCTTT.

This clone was seen only once. J is TRBJ1-3 and V is TRBV19; a possible D gene is TRBD1 (6 bases). V was cut by 4 bases and J by 0 bases, with 13 bases left in between. The CDR3 covers 16 residues. Germline CDR1 LNHDA, CDR2 SQIVND (reference sequence). Here the CDR3 DNA reads TGTGCCAGTAGTACCCTGACAGGAGGCTCTGGAAACACCATATATTTT. It is translated as CASSTLTGGSGNTIYF.

The rearrangement links TRBV29-1 to TRBJ1-2, with a tentative D call TRBD1 (6 bases). Germline V lookup: CDR1 SQVTM, CDR2 ANQGSEA. Trimming shortened V by 5 bases and J by 8 bases, and 12 bases separated the two germline ends. The CDR3 extends over 11 amino acids. The CDR3: CSVPGERGYTF. The CDR3 DNA is TGCAGCGTTCCAGGGGAACGAGGCTACACCTTC. The full variable domain, rest sourced from reference TRBV29-1 and TRBJ1-2, is SAVISQKPSRDICQRGTSLTIQCQVDSQVTMMFWYRQQPGQSLTLIATANQGSEATYESGFVIDKFPISRPNLTFSTLTVSNMSPEDSSIYLCSVPGERGYTFGSGTRLTVV.

In its sample, this clone was seen a few times. This sequence joins TRBV5-6 and TRBJ2-3; D call uncertain. CDR3 length: 12 amino acids. Germline CDR1 and CDR2: SGHDT and YYEEEE. With 2 bases removed from V and 4 bases from J, the gap between germline ends came to 5 bases. CDR3 sequence reads: CASSFGADTQYF. CDR3 nucleotide sequence: TGTGCCAGCAGCTTCGGTGCAGATACGCAGTATTTT.

This clone was seen once. CDR3 coding DNA: TGTGCCAGCAGCAACCCGGGAGGAAACACCATATATTTT. Amino acids: CASSNPGGNTIYF. This chain uses TRBV9 with TRBJ1-3; no definite D call. The CDR3 is 13 amino acids. Between the trimmed V and J ends, which lost 4 bases and 4 bases, there was a span of 9 bases. From germline, CDR1 is SGDLS and CDR2 YYNGEE.

This sequence joins TRBV6-5 and TRBJ2-7; 14 bases agree with TRBD2. CDR1 is MNHEY and CDR2 is SVGAGI in the germline V gene. CDR3 length: 15 amino acids. V was clipped by 3 bases and J by 4 bases; unmatched bases: 2. The CDR3, as DNA: TGTGCCAGCAGTTATGGGACTAGCGGGAGTTACGAGCAGTACGTC. Protein sequence: CASSYGTSGSYEQYV.

This clone was observed a few times. Distinct nucleotide sequences in the sample also encode this CDR3. The V gene is TRBV6-5, the J gene TRBJ1-2; 7 positions match TRBD1. CDR1 is MNHEY and CDR2 is SVGAGI in the germline V gene. The CDR3 contains 13 residues. Germline trimming cut 6 bases from V and 6 bases from J; bases unmatched to any gene: 7. CDR3 sequence reads: CASSPQGGNGYTF. The CDR3 DNA reads TGTGCCAGCAGCCCCCAGGGGGGCAATGGCTACACCTTC.

This clone was seen just once. The V gene is TRBV11-2, the J gene TRBJ2-3; 9 bases are a match to TRBD2. The CDR3 runs 16 residues. CDR1 is SGHAT and CDR2 is FQNNGV in the germline V gene. J was trimmed by 2 bases and V by 0 bases; bases with no gene match: 3. In DNA form, the CDR3 reads TGTGCCAGCAGCTTAGAGGTAGCGGGAGACACAGATACGCAGTATTTT. As protein: CASSLEVAGDTDTQYF.

This clone is labeled as medium-sized. This rearrangement joins TRBV7-9 to TRBJ2-5, with 7 positions matching TRBD1. This CDR3 comprises 17 residues. CDR1 SEHNR and CDR2 FQNEAQ come from the germline V gene (reference sequence). Germline trimming cut 2 bases from V and 1 base from J; bases unmatched to any gene: 10. CDR3 in amino acids: CASSLPEAGTAQETQYF. The CDR3 DNA reads TGTGCCAGCAGCTTACCCGAAGCCGGGACAGCCCAAGAGACCCAGTACTTC.

The chain links TRBV6-1 to TRBJ2-7; D uncertain. Germline-derived CDR1 and CDR2 are MNHNS and SASEGT. Deletions cut 2 bases from V and 0 bases from J, with 8 bases between. The CDR3 is made up of 14 amino acids. CDR3: CASSEWRTSYEQYF. CDR3 nucleotides: TGTGCCAGCAGTGAATGGCGCACCTCCTACGAGCAGTACTTC.

V is TRBV27 and J is TRBJ2-2; D may correspond to TRBD1 or TRBD2 (5 bases each). Germline V gives CDR1 MNHEY, CDR2 SMNVEV (reference sequence). The CDR3 is made up of 14 amino acids. Trimming pared 5 bases from V and 4 bases from J, leaving 11 bases between. The CDR3 spells CASSPGTGTGELFF. For the CDR3, the DNA is TGTGCCAGCAGTCCAGGGACGGGCACCGGGGAGCTGTTTTTT.

By its share, this clone is medium-sized. The chain carries TRBV4-3 and TRBJ1-1; D call uncertain. The CDR3 totals 13 residues. V was cut by 4 bases and J by 1 base, with 7 bases left in between. Germline loops: CDR1 LGHNA, CDR2 YSLEER. The CDR3 DNA sequence: TGCGCCAGCAGCCCTTTCAGGAACACTGAAGCTTTCTTT. Its protein product is CASSPFRNTEAFF.

V gene TRBV10-1 combines with J gene TRBJ1-4; possible D gene TRBD1, 5 bases. The germline V and J ends were trimmed by 4 bases and 8 bases, with 14 bases remaining between them. The CDR3 runs 14 residues. Per the germline V gene, CDR1 is WNHNN and CDR2 is SYGVQD (reference sequence). The CDR3 DNA follows: TGCGCCAGCAGTGCCAGGGAAGAGGTAGAAAAACTGTTTTTT. It is translated as CASSAREEVEKLFF.

The genes are TRBV11-2 and TRBJ2-1; 9 bases are shared with TRBD2. Germline V CDR1 and CDR2: SGHAT, FQNNGV. CDR3 length: 15 amino acids. Unmatched junction bases numbered 2, after V lost 0 bases and J lost 5 bases. The CDR3 DNA reads TGTGCCAGCAGCTTAGAACTAGCGGGTAACAATGAGCAGTTCTTC. Its translation is CASSLELAGNNEQFF.

The DNA of the CDR3 is TGCGCCAGCCTAACTTTGGACAGGAACACTGAAGCTTTCTTT. Its translation is CASLTLDRNTEAFF. This rearrangement joins TRBV10-2 to TRBJ1-1, with D perhaps matching TRBD1 (6 bases). The CDR3 sequence is 14 residues long. Germline CDR1 and CDR2: WSHSY and SAAADI. V was pared by 8 bases and J by 1 base, with 14 bases between.

The chain is built from TRBV2 and TRBJ2-1; D gene ambiguous. The CDR3 is 13 amino acids. The V end was cut by 4 bases, the J end by 6 bases, with 10 bases between. Germline CDR1 SNHLY, CDR2 FYNNEI. CDR3 sequence (DNA): TGTGCCAGCAGTGGTGGGGAAGGCAATGAGCAGTTCTTC. As protein: CASSGGEGNEQFF. Full variable domain (rest looked up from reference TRBV2 and TRBJ2-1): EPEVTQTPSHQVTQMGQEVILRCVPISNHLYFYWYRQILGQKVEFLVSFYNNEISEKSEIFDDQFSVERPDGSNFTLKIRSTKLEDSAMYFCASSGGEGNEQFFGPGTRLTVL.

The chain recombines TRBV11-2 with TRBJ2-2; TRBD1 matches 12 bases. V gave up 6 bases and J gave up 1 base; unmatched junction bases: 12. The CDR3 runs to 19 residues. The V gene's germline CDR1 is SGHAT and CDR2 FQNNGV. This CDR3 is CASRRDRGRLAMNTGELFF. Written as DNA, the CDR3 is TGTGCCAGCAGGCGGGACAGGGGGCGGCTAGCGATGAACACCGGGGAGCTGTTTTTT.

The CDR3 protein is CASSYSTSGRYNEQFF. CDR3 nucleotides: TGTGCCAGCAGTTACTCGACTAGCGGGAGGTACAATGAGCAGTTCTTC. This chain links TRBV6-6 with TRBJ2-1; TRBD2 matches at 13 bases. Germline V gene sequence: CDR1 MNHNY, CDR2 SVGAGI (reference sequence). There are 16 residues in the CDR3. The trim removed 0 bases at V and 4 bases at J, leaving 0 bases unmatched.

This rearrangement joins TRBV11-2 to TRBJ1-2; a weak D match, TRBD1 (6 bases). Germline CDR1 and CDR2: SGHAT and FQNNGV. Trimming shortened V by 1 base and J by 7 bases, and 16 bases separated the two germline ends. This CDR3 region has 15 residues. The CDR3 reads CASSLGRSGGVGYTF. In DNA form, the CDR3 reads TGTGCCAGCAGCTTAGGAAGGTCGGGGGGCGTTGGCTACACCTTC.

This chain links TRBV28 with TRBJ2-1; 9 bases line up with TRBD2. The ends lost 1 base at V and 4 bases at J; junction bases unmatched: 5. The germline CDR1 and CDR2 sequences are MDHEN and SYDVKM. The CDR3 has 16 amino acids. This chain's CDR3 is CASSLSASGVYNEQFF. The CDR3 DNA is TGTGCCAGCAGTTTATCGGCTAGCGGGGTATACAATGAGCAGTTCTTC.